This TCR beta chain was sequenced during a study of cytomegalovirus exposure and HLA in healthy donors. Study-wide context: Approximately 170 million T cells yielded some 120 million unique TCR beta sequences in earlier analysis.

Study-wide results and caveats: It was reported in a later analysis that an Asian-associated ancestry cluster showed fewer N-insertions than the approximately 700-donor mean.

The PCR used 60 Vbeta and 13 Jbeta primers. The data were produced by immunoSEQ multiplex PCR, yet TCRdb's version contains in-frame clones alone and is incomplete. The sample has 200,000 or so clones, 65% to 85% seen once. With regard to this clone: What it recognizes is unknown.

The receptor was derived from a woman aged 30 to 39 in good health and CMV-seropositive. Material for sequencing was PBMCs.

Here the CDR3 DNA reads TGTGCCAGCAGTGTTTTGCGGGGGGAATACAATGAGCAGTTCTTC. It specifies CASSVLRGEYNEQFF. The V gene is TRBV2, the J gene TRBJ2-1; 8 bases are shared with TRBD2. V shed 4 bases, J shed 4 bases, and the junction held 6 bases outside the gene matches. The germline V gene encodes CDR1 SNHLY and CDR2 FYNNEI. This CDR3 is 15 amino acids long.